A selection of T cell receptor beta chains follows, all from one sample in a study of blood T cell repertoires in COVID-19. This table comes from immunoSEQ multiplex PCR, and its TCRdb copy is limited to in-frame clones, with some not included. Of 200,000 to 250,000 clones listed, around nine tenths are singletons. The sample comprised peripheral blood. These receptors all stem from a man aged 50-60 years with COVID-19, enrolled during active disease. CDR3s include the opening cysteine and the closing phenylalanine or tryptophan. The D gene is left open where the match is weak. Size tells how often a clone was seen (once, few, many) or the class of an expanded clone, and some rows leave it out.

d_gene	v_gene	abundance	j_gene	CDR3aa	CDR3nt
TRBD1	TRBV9	-	TRBJ1-2	CASSPGTGLAYGYTF	TGTGCCAGCAGCCCCGGGACAGGGTTGGCCTATGGCTACACCTTC
-	TRBV2	-	TRBJ2-7	CASTGVGEQYF	TGTGCCAGCACAGGGGTGGGCGAGCAGTACTTC
TRBD1	TRBV7-9	-	TRBJ1-5	CASSGVGQGGKPQHF	TGTGCCAGCAGCGGAGTGGGACAGGGGGGGAAGCCCCAGCATTTT
-	TRBV30	-	TRBJ2-2	CAWSHSGTGELFF	TGTGCCTGGAGCCATAGTGGCACCGGGGAGCTGTTTTTT
-	TRBV15	once	TRBJ1-1	CATTEMGQNTEAFF	TGTGCCACCACTGAGATGGGGCAGAACACTGAAGCTTTCTTT
-	TRBV19	once	TRBJ1-2	CASSPGGETYGYTF	TGTGCCAGTAGTCCGGGGGGCGAGACCTATGGCTACACCTTC
-	TRBV7-3	-	TRBJ2-5	CASSSTGRTEGTQYF	TGTGCCAGCAGCTCCACCGGTCGGACCGAGGGGACCCAGTACTTC
TRBD1	TRBV6-5	-	TRBJ2-5	CAISTGAGETQYF	TGTGCCATCTCGACAGGGGCCGGGGAGACCCAGTACTTC
-	TRBV9	once	TRBJ2-6	CASSVRPFPSGANVLTF	TGTGCCAGCAGCGTAAGACCGTTCCCTAGTGGGGCCAACGTCCTGACTTTC
TRBD2	TRBV7-3	-	TRBJ2-1	CASSRGSSYNEQFF	TGTGCCAGCTCGCGGGGGAGCTCCTACAATGAGCAGTTCTTC
TRBD2	TRBV7-3	-	TRBJ2-5	CASSPSGGTPRETQYF	TGTGCCAGCAGCCCTAGCGGGGGGACGCCTCGGGAGACCCAGTACTTC
-	TRBV2	-	TRBJ1-3	CASSDVEANTIYF	TGTGCCAGCAGTGATGTTGAGGCGAACACCATATATTTT
-	TRBV7-2	-	TRBJ1-5	CASSLARGLNQPQHF	TGTGCCAGCAGCTTAGCGCGGGGGCTCAATCAGCCCCAGCATTTT
-	TRBV19	-	TRBJ1-5	CASSMRGDASYSNQPQHF	TGTGCCAGTAGTATGCGGGGGGACGCATCATATAGCAATCAGCCCCAGCATTTT
TRBD1	TRBV11-2	-	TRBJ1-2	CASSLDGTGDYGYTF	TGTGCCAGCAGCTTAGACGGGACAGGAGATTATGGCTACACCTTC
-	TRBV7-3	-	TRBJ1-5	CASSFPGSWPQHF	TGTGCCAGCAGCTTCCCAGGGTCATGGCCCCAGCATTTT
-	TRBV3-1/TRBV3-2	-	TRBJ1-1	CASSQPVVFF	TGTGCCAGCAGCCAACCCGTAGTTTTCTTT
-	TRBV7-8	-	TRBJ2-7	CASSLDPSSYEQYF	TGTGCCAGCAGCTTAGACCCTAGCTCCTACGAGCAGTACTTC
-	TRBV11-2	-	TRBJ2-2	CASSPRGLTPGELFF	TGTGCCAGCAGCCCCCGGGGACTTACCCCCGGGGAGCTGTTTTTT
TRBD1	TRBV19	-	TRBJ2-3	CASSIGQGAHTQYF	TGTGCCAGTAGTATCGGACAGGGCGCTCATACGCAGTATTTT
-	TRBV5-8	-	TRBJ1-4	CASSLGYRVEEKLFF	TGTGCCAGCAGCCTGGGGTACAGGGTTGAAGAAAAACTGTTTTTT
TRBD1	TRBV6-5	-	TRBJ1-1	CASKQGANTEAFF	TGTGCCAGCAAGCAGGGGGCGAACACTGAAGCTTTCTTT
TRBD1	TRBV6-5	-	TRBJ1-4	CASSRDRVTGRLFF	TGTGCCAGCAGTCGAGACAGGGTTACAGGGAGACTGTTTTTT
-	TRBV9	-	TRBJ2-5	CASSSADRSQTQYF	TGTGCCAGCAGCTCAGCGGACCGGTCACAGACCCAGTACTTC
-	TRBV7-9	few	TRBJ2-7	CASSHDQGEQYF	TGTGCCAGCAGCCACGATCAGGGCGAGCAGTACTTC
TRBD2	TRBV7-6	-	TRBJ2-2	CASSLVITASGSTGELFF	TGTGCCAGCAGCTTAGTAATCACGGCTAGCGGGAGCACCGGGGAGCTGTTTTTT
TRBD1	TRBV29-1	-	TRBJ2-5	CSVSRTGGEETQYF	TGCAGCGTGAGTCGGACAGGGGGCGAAGAGACCCAGTACTTC
TRBD2	TRBV4-2	-	TRBJ2-5	CASSQDQLAGVTKTQYF	TGTGCCAGCAGCCAAGACCAACTAGCGGGAGTTACAAAGACCCAGTACTTC
TRBD1	TRBV19	-	TRBJ1-1	CASSMGQGKLSEAFF	TGTGCCAGTAGTATGGGACAGGGAAAACTATCCGAAGCTTTCTTT
TRBD1	TRBV6-1	-	TRBJ2-7	CASSEAATGWYEQYF	TGTGCCAGCAGTGAAGCGGCGACAGGGTGGTACGAGCAGTACTTC
TRBD2	TRBV18	-	TRBJ2-1	CASSFGTSGYNEQFF	TGTGCCAGCTCATTTGGGACTAGCGGCTACAATGAGCAGTTCTTC
-	TRBV24-1	-	TRBJ2-1	CATSDDGLANEQFF	TGTGCCACCAGTGATGACGGTCTAGCCAATGAGCAGTTCTTC
-	TRBV7-9	-	TRBJ2-7	CASSLALLGAEQYF	TGTGCCAGCAGCTTAGCGCTATTGGGGGCCGAGCAGTACTTC
-	TRBV7-2	-	TRBJ2-1	CASSLRAATYNEQFF	TGTGCCAGCAGCTTAAGAGCTGCCACCTACAATGAGCAGTTCTTC
TRBD1	TRBV10-2	-	TRBJ1-1	CASGNPGQGNTEAFF	TGCGCCAGCGGGAATCCAGGACAGGGAAACACTGAAGCTTTCTTT
TRBD1	TRBV15	-	TRBJ2-5	CATSRTGAAVQETQYF	TGTGCCACCAGCAGAACAGGGGCCGCGGTCCAAGAGACCCAGTACTTC
-	TRBV5-1	-	TRBJ1-1	CASGLAGETEAFF	TGCGCCAGCGGCTTGGCGGGAGAAACTGAAGCTTTCTTT
TRBD1	TRBV6-2/TRBV6-3	-	TRBJ1-5	CASSYFGTGVLSNQPQHF	TGTGCCAGCAGTTACTTTGGGACAGGGGTCCTTAGCAATCAGCCCCAGCATTTT
-	TRBV7-9	-	TRBJ1-6	CASSFEGHTYSPLHF	TGTGCCAGCAGCTTTGAGGGACACACTTATTCACCCCTCCACTTT
TRBD1	TRBV27	-	TRBJ1-2	CASSPGQGSNYGYTF	TGTGCCAGCAGTCCAGGACAGGGATCAAACTATGGCTACACCTTC
TRBD1	TRBV6-5	once	TRBJ1-2	CASSYSGTGGGYTF	TGTGCCAGCAGTTACTCGGGGACAGGAGGTGGCTACACCTTC
TRBD2	TRBV5-1	-	TRBJ2-2	CASSFKSGRAGELFF	TGCGCCAGCAGCTTTAAGAGCGGGAGGGCCGGGGAGCTGTTTTTT
TRBD1	TRBV10-3	-	TRBJ1-6	CATKYGDRGNSPLHF	TGTGCCACAAAATATGGGGACAGGGGGAATTCACCCCTCCACTTT
-	TRBV9	-	TRBJ1-2	CASSVDDRPGGYTF	TGTGCCAGCAGCGTAGATGACCGACCGGGGGGCTACACCTTC
TRBD1	TRBV7-8	-	TRBJ1-1	CASSLDRQGAAFF	TGTGCCAGCAGCTTAGATAGACAGGGAGCTGCTTTCTTT
TRBD1	TRBV5-4	once	TRBJ2-3	CASSQPGQGIADTQYF	TGTGCCAGCAGTCAGCCGGGACAGGGGATCGCAGATACGCAGTATTTT
TRBD2	TRBV15	few	TRBJ2-5	CATSRGTSGLRIQETQYF	TGTGCCACCAGCAGAGGGACTAGCGGGCTCCGCATCCAAGAGACCCAGTACTTC
-	TRBV10-3	once	TRBJ1-3	CATAGFGSSGNTIYF	TGTGCCACCGCAGGGTTCGGGAGCTCTGGAAACACCATATATTTT
-	TRBV9	-	TRBJ2-3	CASSVVPGGTDTQYF	TGTGCCAGCAGCGTAGTTCCAGGGGGCACAGATACGCAGTATTTT
-	TRBV11-3	few	TRBJ1-5	CASSLGVRKVDYQPQHF	TGTGCCAGCAGCTTAGGTGTCCGTAAAGTTGACTATCAGCCCCAGCATTTT
-	TRBV24-1	-	TRBJ2-2	CATNTNTGELFF	TGTGCCACCAACACGAACACCGGGGAGCTGTTTTTT
TRBD2	TRBV5-1	-	TRBJ2-1	CASSLILAGGYNEQFF	TGCGCCAGCAGCTTGATCCTAGCGGGGGGGTACAATGAGCAGTTCTTC
TRBD1	TRBV27	-	TRBJ2-2	CASRAGGSTGELFF	TGTGCCAGCAGGGCAGGGGGTAGCACCGGGGAGCTGTTTTTT
-	TRBV27	-	TRBJ2-7	CASTLPRHSYEQYF	TGTGCCAGCACCCTACCCCGCCACTCCTACGAGCAGTACTTC
-	TRBV25-1	-	TRBJ2-3	CARVGASTDTQYF	TGTGCCCGCGTGGGGGCTAGCACAGATACGCAGTATTTT
TRBD1	TRBV30	-	TRBJ2-2	CAWNRGLTGELFF	TGTGCCTGGAACAGGGGGCTCACCGGGGAGCTGTTTTTT
TRBD2	TRBV5-4	once	TRBJ2-5	CASSPTSGGIVGETQYF	TGTGCCAGCAGCCCGACTAGCGGGGGGATAGTCGGGGAGACCCAGTACTTC
-	TRBV7-9	-	TRBJ2-1	CASSPQGRSYNEQFF	TGTGCCAGCAGCCCACAGGGACGCTCCTACAATGAGCAGTTCTTC
TRBD2	TRBV2	-	TRBJ2-2	CASISGANTGELFF	TGTGCCAGCATTAGCGGGGCGAACACCGGGGAGCTGTTTTTT